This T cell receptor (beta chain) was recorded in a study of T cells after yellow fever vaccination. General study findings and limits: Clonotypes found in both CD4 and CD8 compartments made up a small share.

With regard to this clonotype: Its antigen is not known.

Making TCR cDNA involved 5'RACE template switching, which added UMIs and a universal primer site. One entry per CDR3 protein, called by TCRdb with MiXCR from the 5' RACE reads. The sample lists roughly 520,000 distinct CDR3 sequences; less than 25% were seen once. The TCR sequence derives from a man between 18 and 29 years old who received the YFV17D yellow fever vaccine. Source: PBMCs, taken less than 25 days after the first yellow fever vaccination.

The CDR3 region has the DNA TGTGCCAGCAATCTCCGGGACAGGCCGACAGATACGCAGTATTTT. Protein sequence: CASNLRDRPTDTQYF. This chain uses TRBV12-3 or TRBV12-4 with TRBJ2-3, with 8 bases that match TRBD1. Trimming removed 7 bases from V and 3 bases from J; junction bases left unmatched: 9. This CDR3 contains 15 residues.